This T cell receptor beta chain was captured in a study of blood T cell repertoires in COVID-19 (dated by TCRdb to 2019 to 2021). At the level of the whole study: Samples covering the acute and convalescent phases of COVID-19 were provided by collaborators in the United States, Italy and Spain. The prospective study material was composed of cDNA or gDNA derived from T cells, B-cell-depleted T cells, or PBMCs. Subjects who had been exposed to COVID-19, were actively infected with it, or had recovered from it provided the deeply sampled blood TCRbeta repertoires that made up the dataset. The repertoires were made available in a free public database intended to serve as a resource for research on the immune response to SARS-CoV-2. The samples were drawn from two sources: the first 160 participants of the ongoing ImmuneRACE study, and 950 to 1,500 subjects contributed by 6 global collaborators. A de-identified subject ID, COVID-19 status, age in years and sex were almost always included in the sample metadata. Where available, HLA class I and class II types were taken from metadata supplied by the sample provider and were not determined by assay-based typing. Study-level results and caveats: How much clinical and demographic metadata was included differed by source and by participant, and the metadata was provided uncurated.

V has 7 bases trimmed and J has 5 bases trimmed; junction bases matching no gene number 12. In the germline V gene (reference sequence), CDR1 corresponds to MNHNY and CDR2 to SVGAGI. The CDR3 holds 15 amino acids from the cysteine to the phenylalanine. The entry retains the CDR3 DNA only, 45 bases that are in frame from base 1. Regarding this clone: It lacks a known antigen. No base-level quality is on record; no much larger clone is a single base apart.

Each collaborating institution followed its own protocols to collect whole blood in K2EDTA tubes. Collaborator samples were shipped for TCRbeta analysis as frozen whole blood, isolated PBMCs, or DNA extracted from either sample type. TCRbeta CDR3 regions were amplified from genomic DNA by means of the immunoSEQ Assay, a bias-controlled multiplex PCR. From the authors' description of their analysis: Within the assay, amplification of reference gene primers was used to estimate how many nucleated cells each sample contained. To quantify the absolute abundance of each unique TCRbeta CDR3 rearrangement, sequence reads were collapsed and filtered. For each sample, productive Simpson clonality was calculated by taking the square root of Simpson's diversity index across productive rearrangements. TCRdb carries this immuneACCESS record with in-frame sequences only. Its versions omit some clonotypes, under half of them owing to an unresolved V gene in the studies checked, with the rest unexplained. V and J calls and clone size are copied from that table; D and trimming were computed from the DNA. The table for this sample lists 150,000 or so clones; about 86% of them were counted only once. The top ten hold around 2.7% of the sample.

Specimen: peripheral blood. The receptor was derived from a woman aged 80 or over with acute or convalescent COVID-19. The chain is assembled from TRBV6-6 and TRBJ2-5; 8 junctional bases match TRBD2. The CDR3 here reads CASNTPRTSWETQYF. The DNA reads TGTGCCAGCAACACACCCCGGACTAGCTGGGAGACCCAGTACTTC.